The TCR beta chain described here comes from a study of T cell changes during pregnancy in multiple sclerosis. Profiled with immunoSEQ multiplex PCR; TCRdb holds only in-frame clones, not every one. The table lists about 35,000 clones, over 85% of them singletons, with roughly 5.4% in the top ten. The germline V gene has CDR1 DFQATT and CDR2 SNEGSKA (reference sequence). The CDR3 loop spans 11 amino acids. The receptor was derived from a female donor in good health, enrolled as a control in a pregnancy study. The sample in question was peripheral blood, obtained in the third trimester of pregnancy. The V and J genes are TRBV20-1 and TRBJ2-2; possibly TRBD1 for D (6 bases). In nucleotides, the CDR3 is TGCGCCTTTCAGGGGTCCGGGGAGCTGTTTTTT. This translates into CAFQGSGELFF.